This paragraph covers one T cell receptor beta chain sequence. This record belongs to a study of blood T cell repertoires in COVID-19. Trimming took off 0 bases at V and 10 bases at J, with 18 bases between the two ends. Germline V lookup: CDR1 MNHEY, CDR2 SVGAGI. The CDR3 extends over 15 amino acids. Per the authors' pipeline: Estimation of nucleated cell counts relied on the amplification of reference gene primers. Method: immunoSEQ multiplex PCR; TCRdb's copy keeps in-frame clones and lacks some. That table gives V, J and clone size, and the DNA gave D and trimming. The sample includes 300,000 to 350,000 clones, about 90% of them seen just once.

The sequencing input was peripheral blood. V gene TRBV6-5 combines with J gene TRBJ1-1, with TRBD1 as a possible D gene (5 bases). This sequence was found in a woman aged 40 to 50 with COVID-19, enrolled during active disease. CDR3 DNA: TGTGCCAGCAGTTACTCTGAGCGGGGGGTGACGGGAGCTTTCTTT. Translating it yields CASSYSERGVTGAFF.